This section outlines one TCR beta chain sequence together with its context. Some clones are missing from TCRdb's copy, which holds only in-frame ones; the method was immunoSEQ multiplex PCR. The sample lists hundreds of thousands of clones, around nine tenths seen once, with around 9.3% in the top ten. CDR1 is LGHDT, CDR2 YNNKEL, per germline (reference sequence). The CDR3 runs to 18 residues. Trimming cost V 1 base and J 4 bases, with 17 bases left between them. The record originates from a study of blood T cell repertoires in COVID-19. The sequence came from a woman in her fifties or sixties who had recovered from COVID-19. The J gene is TRBJ1-6, the V gene TRBV3-1 (or the pseudogene TRBV3-2), with TRBD1 as a possible D gene (6 bases). The sample taken for sequencing was PBMCs or T cells enriched from blood (not recorded which). The CDR3 region is CASSQVSGGVQYNSPLHF. The CDR3 region has the DNA TGTGCCAGCAGCCAAGTTTCGGGGGGCGTACAATATAATTCACCCCTCCACTTT.